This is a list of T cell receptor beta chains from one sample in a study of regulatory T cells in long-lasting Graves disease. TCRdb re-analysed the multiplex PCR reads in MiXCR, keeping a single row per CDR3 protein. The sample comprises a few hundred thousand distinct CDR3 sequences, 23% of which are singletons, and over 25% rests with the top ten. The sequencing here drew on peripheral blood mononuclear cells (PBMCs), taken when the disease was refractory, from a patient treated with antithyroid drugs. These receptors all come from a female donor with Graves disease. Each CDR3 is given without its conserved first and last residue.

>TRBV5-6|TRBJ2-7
ASSFRASGFYEQY
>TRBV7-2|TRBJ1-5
ASSLRPSNQPQH
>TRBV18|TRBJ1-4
ASSPTGTGGEKLF
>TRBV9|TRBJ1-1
ASSVDRDTEAF
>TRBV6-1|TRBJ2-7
ASSQDIRRESSYEQY
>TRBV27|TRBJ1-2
ASSFRDTANYGYT
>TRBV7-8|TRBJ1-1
ASSSGMNTEAF
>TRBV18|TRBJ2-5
ASSKTETQY
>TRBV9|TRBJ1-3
ASSYSESSGNTIY
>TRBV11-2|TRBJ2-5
ASSSDLRETQY
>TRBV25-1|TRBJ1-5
ASSESSGRGDQPQH
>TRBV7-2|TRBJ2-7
ASSLALLGY
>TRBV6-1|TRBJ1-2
ASRKRANYGYT
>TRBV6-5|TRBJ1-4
ASSYSGGANEKLF
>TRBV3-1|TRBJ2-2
ASSRSGTSSVGELF
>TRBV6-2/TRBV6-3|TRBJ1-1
ASSEAGGQPLMNTEAF
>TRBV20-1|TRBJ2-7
SASWRDSYEQY
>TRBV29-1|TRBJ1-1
SVEEAWRHLNTEAF
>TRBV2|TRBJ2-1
ASRAGTSVNEQF
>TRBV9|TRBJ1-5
ASSVDNNQPQH
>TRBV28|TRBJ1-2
ASSSWGLQGPYNGYT
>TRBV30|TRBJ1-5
AWSLRGNQPQH
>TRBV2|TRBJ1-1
ASSFRGANTEAF
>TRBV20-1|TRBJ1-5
SATGLNQPQH
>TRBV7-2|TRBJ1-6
ASSPQSGVYNSPLH
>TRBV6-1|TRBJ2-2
ASSETDRITGELF
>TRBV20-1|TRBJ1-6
SARPQGSYNSPLH
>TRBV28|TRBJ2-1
ASSWGLAVYNEQF
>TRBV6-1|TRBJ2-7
ASTQGTEQY
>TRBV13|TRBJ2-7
ASSLRDGGSYEQY
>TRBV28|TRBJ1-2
ASSSSGTGNGYT
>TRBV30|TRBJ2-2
AYDVGRTNTGELF
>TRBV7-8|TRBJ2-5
ASSQSADQETQY
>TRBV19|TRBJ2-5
ASSFGGRPEETQY
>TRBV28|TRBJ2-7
ASSLSARTVD
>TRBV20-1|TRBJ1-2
SARDRGANYGYT
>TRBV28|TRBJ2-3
ASISRGLTDTQY
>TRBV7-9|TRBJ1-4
ASSLVPGGILSVNEKLF
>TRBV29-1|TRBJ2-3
SVKGLRPEGTQY
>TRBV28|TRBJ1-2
ASLLGGRNYGYT
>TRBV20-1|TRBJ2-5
SASGWAGFQETQY
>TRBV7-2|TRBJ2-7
ASSLGGSGLSSYEQY
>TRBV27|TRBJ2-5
ATSTGLEETQY
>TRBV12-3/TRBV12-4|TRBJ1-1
ASATRVMNTEAF
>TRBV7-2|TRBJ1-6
ASSLVGRGDNSPLH
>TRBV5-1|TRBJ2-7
ASMDGGEQY
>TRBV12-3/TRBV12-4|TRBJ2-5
ASRRLAGGMGETQY
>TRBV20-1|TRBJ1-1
SARGVLDSLNTEAF